The 23 T cell receptor beta chains below were found in one sample sequenced in a study of OX40 agonist ivuxolimab in advanced cancers. Generated by immunoSEQ multiplex PCR, the TCRdb table keeps only in-frame clones and is missing some. The sample consists of around 50,000 clones, about 85% of them appearing once. Sequencing was performed on CD4+ or CD8+ T cells sorted from blood, taken in a trial of the OX40 agonist ivuxolimab. The receptors shown here come from an adult with an advanced solid tumor such as melanoma, head and neck, liver or kidney cancer.

The chain combines TRBV25-1 with TRBJ2-6, with 7 bases identical to TRBD1. With 7 bases clipped from V and 3 bases from J, the junction kept 15 bases outside the gene matches. The CDR3 is made up of 18 amino acids. Germline CDR1 is MGHDK and CDR2 is SYGVNS. The CDR3 coding sequence is TGTGCCAGCAACCCCTCCCGGGACAGCGCTTATGGGGCCAACGTCCTGACTTTC. Protein sequence: CASNPSRDSAYGANVLTF.

This clone showed up just once. The gene calls are TRBV14 and TRBJ2-2; D is undetermined. From germline, CDR1 is SGHDN and CDR2 FVKESK. The CDR3 covers 14 residues. The V end lost 4 bases, the J end lost 2 bases, and 8 bases lay between the germline ends. CDR3 region: CASSLRLNTGELFF. In DNA, the CDR3 is TGTGCCAGCAGCCTACGACTCAACACCGGGGAGCTGTTTTTT.

The V and J genes are TRBV10-2 and TRBJ1-1; the D gene is possibly TRBD1 (5 bases). The germline V gene has CDR1 WSHSY and CDR2 SAAADI. The CDR3 runs 15 residues. V was clipped by 6 bases and J by 6 bases, with 20 bases between them. Here the CDR3 DNA reads TGCGCCAGCAGGGGGGGTCAGCGACCGCAGGCTGAAGCTTTCTTT. Translating it yields CASRGGQRPQAEAFF.

This clone was observed a handful of times. This rearrangement joins TRBV11-2 to TRBJ2-5; 7 nucleotides agree with TRBD2. The germline V gene has CDR1 SGHAT and CDR2 FQNNGV. The CDR3 has 15 amino acids. J was trimmed by 2 bases and V by 5 bases; bases with no gene match: 8. CDR3 sequence (DNA): TGTGCCAGCAGCCACGAGGGAGCGGGACAAGAGACCCAGTACTTC. Translation gives CASSHEGAGQETQYF. Supplemented by reference TRBV11-2 and TRBJ2-5, the full variable domain reads EAGVAQSPRYKIIEKRQSVAFWCNPISGHATLYWYQQILGQGPKLLIQFQNNGVVDDSQLPKDRFSAERLKGVDSTLKIQPAKLEDSAVYLCASSHEGAGQETQYFGPGTRLLVL.

The J gene is TRBJ1-5, the V gene TRBV28; D is undetermined. The CDR3 covers 13 residues. Trimming took off 6 bases at V and 2 bases at J, with 8 bases between the two ends. Germline values: CDR1 MDHEN, CDR2 SYDVKM. The CDR3 is CASRQQGNQPQHF. The CDR3 DNA reads as TGTGCCAGCAGACAGCAGGGCAATCAGCCCCAGCATTTT.

V and J are TRBV27 and TRBJ1-1; D is uncertain. Germline values: CDR1 MNHEY, CDR2 SMNVEV (reference sequence). The CDR3 spans 11 residues. Trimming removed 1 base from V and 8 bases from J, with 5 bases in between. CDR3 sequence: CASSLYGEAFF. In DNA form, the CDR3 reads TGTGCCAGCAGTTTATACGGGGAAGCTTTCTTT.

This chain links TRBV7-6 with TRBJ2-3, with 8 bases aligning to TRBD2. Germline trimming cut 2 bases from V and 4 bases from J; bases unmatched to any gene: 5. This CDR3 has 15 residues. Germline lookup yields CDR1 SGHVS and CDR2 FNYEAQ. In DNA, the CDR3 is TGTGCCAGCAGCTTACCTAGCGGGTCGGCAGATACGCAGTATTTT. This sequence encodes CASSLPSGSADTQYF.

The V call is TRBV5-5, the J call TRBJ1-5, with 8 bases matching TRBD1. Per germline, CDR1 SGHKS and CDR2 YYEKEE (reference sequence). CDR3 length equals 13 residues. With 4 bases clipped from V and 6 bases from J, the junction kept 3 bases outside the gene matches. The CDR3 sequence is CASSEDRAQPQHF. The CDR3 region has the DNA TGTGCCAGCAGCGAGGACAGGGCTCAGCCCCAGCATTTT.

The V and J genes are TRBV4-3 and TRBJ2-2; D is undetermined. The germline CDR1 and CDR2 sequences are LGHNA and YSLEER. The V gene lost 3 bases and the J gene lost 1 base, with 12 bases spanning the gap. This CDR3 contains 16 residues. Here the CDR3 DNA reads TGCGCCAGCAGCCAGGCAGCAAGATTGAACACCGGGGAGCTGTTTTTT. It codes for CASSQAARLNTGELFF.

The chain combines TRBV28 with TRBJ1-4; the match to TRBD1 covers 7 bases. The CDR3 consists of 15 residues. Germline loops: CDR1 MDHEN, CDR2 SYDVKM. After removal of 6 bases from V and 5 bases from J, the junction contained 9 bases not matched to a gene. The CDR3 protein is CASSRTGVPNEKLFF. CDR3 nucleotides: TGTGCCAGCAGCCGAACAGGGGTCCCAAATGAAAAACTGTTTTTT.

The rearrangement links TRBV29-1 to TRBJ2-1, with 8 bases matching TRBD2. This CDR3 spans 13 amino acids. Germline assignment: CDR1 SQVTM and CDR2 ANQGSEA. V shed 8 bases, J shed 8 bases, and the junction held 11 bases outside the gene matches. CDR3 in DNA: TGCAGCTTCCCTAGCGGGCCTAGAGATGAGCAGTTCTTC. Protein product: CSFPSGPRDEQFF.

The chain has TRBV4-1 and TRBJ2-1; 11 bases align to TRBD1. The J segment lost 8 bases and the V segment lost 0 bases, leaving 6 bases of the junction unmatched. The CDR3 contains 16 residues. CDR1 MGHRA and CDR2 YSYEKL come from the germline V gene. In DNA, the CDR3 is TGCGCCAGCAGCCAAGAGTACGGGACAGGGGGTGATGAGCAGTTCTTC. Translation: CASSQEYGTGGDEQFF.

The gene calls are TRBV28 and TRBJ1-5; D gene uncertain. The ends were cut back, 5 bases at V and 1 base at J, with 15 bases in the middle. The germline V gene has CDR1 MDHEN and CDR2 SYDVKM. The CDR3 covers 16 residues. The CDR3 loop is CASSSPHGVSNQPQHF. The CDR3 DNA follows: TGTGCCAGCAGTAGTCCCCATGGGGTCAGCAATCAGCCCCAGCATTTT.

J is TRBJ2-7 and V is TRBV29-1; no reliable D call. The CDR3 loop spans 12 amino acids. Trimming took 7 bases from V and 0 from J, leaving 10 bases between them. Germline lookup yields CDR1 SQVTM and CDR2 ANQGSEA. The CDR3 region has the DNA TGCAGCGCCCTGGGAAACTCCTACGAGCAGTACTTC. Amino acids: CSALGNSYEQYF.

The rearrangement joins TRBV28 to TRBJ1-1; 7 bases agree with TRBD1. This CDR3 spans 14 amino acids. The J segment lost 0 bases and the V segment lost 3 bases, leaving 1 base of the junction unmatched. CDR1 MDHEN and CDR2 SYDVKM come from the germline V gene. The CDR3 spells CASSFGTVNTEAFF. The CDR3 DNA is TGTGCCAGCAGTTTCGGGACAGTGAACACTGAAGCTTTCTTT.

The chain recombines TRBV5-4 with TRBJ2-1, with TRBD2 matching 16 bases. V was pared by 4 bases and J by 4 bases, with 2 bases of the junction left unmatched. In germline, CDR1 is SGHNT, CDR2 YYREEE (reference sequence). There are 16 residues in the CDR3. The CDR3 DNA reads as TGTGCCAGCAGCGGGACTAGCGGGGGGGCTTACAATGAGCAGTTCTTC. Translating gives CASSGTSGGAYNEQFF.

The chain couples TRBV6-5 to TRBJ2-3; no definite D call. Germline assignment: CDR1 MNHEY and CDR2 SVGAGI. V lost 4 bases and J lost 4, with 6 bases in between. CDR3 length: 12 amino acids. The CDR3 DNA sequence: TGTGCCAGCAGTTCACGGCCAGATACGCAGTATTTT. It yields the protein CASSSRPDTQYF.

V usage is TRBV4-1 and J usage is TRBJ1-1, with TRBD1 matching 7 bases. V lost 3 bases, J lost 0 bases, and 7 bases stayed unmatched. This CDR3 has 16 amino acids. Per the germline V gene, CDR1 is MGHRA and CDR2 is YSYEKL. The CDR3 DNA reads as TGCGCCAGCAGCCAGACAGCGGGACAGCTGAACACTGAAGCTTTCTTT. Amino acid sequence: CASSQTAGQLNTEAFF.

Here the CDR3 reads CASSVAGTGGEVAFF. The CDR3 nucleotides read TGTGCCAGCAGCGTAGCTGGGACAGGGGGCGAGGTAGCTTTCTTT. The rearrangement links TRBV9 to TRBJ1-1; the match to TRBD1 covers 12 bases. There are 15 residues in the CDR3. V dropped 0 bases and J dropped 10; count of bases not matched to a gene: 7. Germline CDR1 is SGDLS and CDR2 is YYNGEE.

The rearrangement links TRBV7-6 to TRBJ2-1, with D unresolved. This CDR3 is 14 amino acids long. V was pared by 1 base and J by 2 bases, with 6 bases between. Per the germline V gene, CDR1 is SGHVS and CDR2 is FNYEAQ. The CDR3 sequence is CASSLDTTYNEQFF. CDR3 in DNA: TGTGCCAGCAGCTTAGACACAACCTACAATGAGCAGTTCTTC.

The genes are TRBV6-5 and TRBJ1-1, with D possibly TRBD1 on 6 matching bases. The CDR3 length is 14 residues. Trimming shortened V by 1 base and J by 2 bases, and 8 bases separated the two germline ends. CDR1 MNHEY and CDR2 SVGAGI come from the germline V gene. The CDR3 sequence: CASSYLGANTEAFF. The CDR3 nucleotides read TGTGCCAGCAGTTACTTGGGGGCAAACACTGAAGCTTTCTTT.

This sequence joins TRBV27 and TRBJ2-2; tentative D call: TRBD2 (5 bases). Germline-derived CDR1 and CDR2 are MNHEY and SMNVEV (reference sequence). This CDR3 is built from 14 residues. Between the trimmed V and J ends, which lost 2 bases and 6 bases, there was a span of 10 bases. This CDR3 is CASSLLGGAGELFF. The CDR3 nucleotides read TGTGCCAGCAGTTTACTCGGAGGCGCCGGGGAGCTGTTTTTT.

The V gene is TRBV4-3, the J gene TRBJ1-2; 11 positions match TRBD1. Germline-derived CDR1 and CDR2 are LGHNA and YSLEER. After removal of 4 bases from V and 7 bases from J, the junction contained 11 bases not matched to a gene. The CDR3 loop spans 16 amino acids. The CDR3 region is CASSPGQGAFLGGYTF. The CDR3 DNA reads as TGCGCCAGCAGCCCCGGACAGGGGGCTTTTCTGGGTGGCTACACCTTC.